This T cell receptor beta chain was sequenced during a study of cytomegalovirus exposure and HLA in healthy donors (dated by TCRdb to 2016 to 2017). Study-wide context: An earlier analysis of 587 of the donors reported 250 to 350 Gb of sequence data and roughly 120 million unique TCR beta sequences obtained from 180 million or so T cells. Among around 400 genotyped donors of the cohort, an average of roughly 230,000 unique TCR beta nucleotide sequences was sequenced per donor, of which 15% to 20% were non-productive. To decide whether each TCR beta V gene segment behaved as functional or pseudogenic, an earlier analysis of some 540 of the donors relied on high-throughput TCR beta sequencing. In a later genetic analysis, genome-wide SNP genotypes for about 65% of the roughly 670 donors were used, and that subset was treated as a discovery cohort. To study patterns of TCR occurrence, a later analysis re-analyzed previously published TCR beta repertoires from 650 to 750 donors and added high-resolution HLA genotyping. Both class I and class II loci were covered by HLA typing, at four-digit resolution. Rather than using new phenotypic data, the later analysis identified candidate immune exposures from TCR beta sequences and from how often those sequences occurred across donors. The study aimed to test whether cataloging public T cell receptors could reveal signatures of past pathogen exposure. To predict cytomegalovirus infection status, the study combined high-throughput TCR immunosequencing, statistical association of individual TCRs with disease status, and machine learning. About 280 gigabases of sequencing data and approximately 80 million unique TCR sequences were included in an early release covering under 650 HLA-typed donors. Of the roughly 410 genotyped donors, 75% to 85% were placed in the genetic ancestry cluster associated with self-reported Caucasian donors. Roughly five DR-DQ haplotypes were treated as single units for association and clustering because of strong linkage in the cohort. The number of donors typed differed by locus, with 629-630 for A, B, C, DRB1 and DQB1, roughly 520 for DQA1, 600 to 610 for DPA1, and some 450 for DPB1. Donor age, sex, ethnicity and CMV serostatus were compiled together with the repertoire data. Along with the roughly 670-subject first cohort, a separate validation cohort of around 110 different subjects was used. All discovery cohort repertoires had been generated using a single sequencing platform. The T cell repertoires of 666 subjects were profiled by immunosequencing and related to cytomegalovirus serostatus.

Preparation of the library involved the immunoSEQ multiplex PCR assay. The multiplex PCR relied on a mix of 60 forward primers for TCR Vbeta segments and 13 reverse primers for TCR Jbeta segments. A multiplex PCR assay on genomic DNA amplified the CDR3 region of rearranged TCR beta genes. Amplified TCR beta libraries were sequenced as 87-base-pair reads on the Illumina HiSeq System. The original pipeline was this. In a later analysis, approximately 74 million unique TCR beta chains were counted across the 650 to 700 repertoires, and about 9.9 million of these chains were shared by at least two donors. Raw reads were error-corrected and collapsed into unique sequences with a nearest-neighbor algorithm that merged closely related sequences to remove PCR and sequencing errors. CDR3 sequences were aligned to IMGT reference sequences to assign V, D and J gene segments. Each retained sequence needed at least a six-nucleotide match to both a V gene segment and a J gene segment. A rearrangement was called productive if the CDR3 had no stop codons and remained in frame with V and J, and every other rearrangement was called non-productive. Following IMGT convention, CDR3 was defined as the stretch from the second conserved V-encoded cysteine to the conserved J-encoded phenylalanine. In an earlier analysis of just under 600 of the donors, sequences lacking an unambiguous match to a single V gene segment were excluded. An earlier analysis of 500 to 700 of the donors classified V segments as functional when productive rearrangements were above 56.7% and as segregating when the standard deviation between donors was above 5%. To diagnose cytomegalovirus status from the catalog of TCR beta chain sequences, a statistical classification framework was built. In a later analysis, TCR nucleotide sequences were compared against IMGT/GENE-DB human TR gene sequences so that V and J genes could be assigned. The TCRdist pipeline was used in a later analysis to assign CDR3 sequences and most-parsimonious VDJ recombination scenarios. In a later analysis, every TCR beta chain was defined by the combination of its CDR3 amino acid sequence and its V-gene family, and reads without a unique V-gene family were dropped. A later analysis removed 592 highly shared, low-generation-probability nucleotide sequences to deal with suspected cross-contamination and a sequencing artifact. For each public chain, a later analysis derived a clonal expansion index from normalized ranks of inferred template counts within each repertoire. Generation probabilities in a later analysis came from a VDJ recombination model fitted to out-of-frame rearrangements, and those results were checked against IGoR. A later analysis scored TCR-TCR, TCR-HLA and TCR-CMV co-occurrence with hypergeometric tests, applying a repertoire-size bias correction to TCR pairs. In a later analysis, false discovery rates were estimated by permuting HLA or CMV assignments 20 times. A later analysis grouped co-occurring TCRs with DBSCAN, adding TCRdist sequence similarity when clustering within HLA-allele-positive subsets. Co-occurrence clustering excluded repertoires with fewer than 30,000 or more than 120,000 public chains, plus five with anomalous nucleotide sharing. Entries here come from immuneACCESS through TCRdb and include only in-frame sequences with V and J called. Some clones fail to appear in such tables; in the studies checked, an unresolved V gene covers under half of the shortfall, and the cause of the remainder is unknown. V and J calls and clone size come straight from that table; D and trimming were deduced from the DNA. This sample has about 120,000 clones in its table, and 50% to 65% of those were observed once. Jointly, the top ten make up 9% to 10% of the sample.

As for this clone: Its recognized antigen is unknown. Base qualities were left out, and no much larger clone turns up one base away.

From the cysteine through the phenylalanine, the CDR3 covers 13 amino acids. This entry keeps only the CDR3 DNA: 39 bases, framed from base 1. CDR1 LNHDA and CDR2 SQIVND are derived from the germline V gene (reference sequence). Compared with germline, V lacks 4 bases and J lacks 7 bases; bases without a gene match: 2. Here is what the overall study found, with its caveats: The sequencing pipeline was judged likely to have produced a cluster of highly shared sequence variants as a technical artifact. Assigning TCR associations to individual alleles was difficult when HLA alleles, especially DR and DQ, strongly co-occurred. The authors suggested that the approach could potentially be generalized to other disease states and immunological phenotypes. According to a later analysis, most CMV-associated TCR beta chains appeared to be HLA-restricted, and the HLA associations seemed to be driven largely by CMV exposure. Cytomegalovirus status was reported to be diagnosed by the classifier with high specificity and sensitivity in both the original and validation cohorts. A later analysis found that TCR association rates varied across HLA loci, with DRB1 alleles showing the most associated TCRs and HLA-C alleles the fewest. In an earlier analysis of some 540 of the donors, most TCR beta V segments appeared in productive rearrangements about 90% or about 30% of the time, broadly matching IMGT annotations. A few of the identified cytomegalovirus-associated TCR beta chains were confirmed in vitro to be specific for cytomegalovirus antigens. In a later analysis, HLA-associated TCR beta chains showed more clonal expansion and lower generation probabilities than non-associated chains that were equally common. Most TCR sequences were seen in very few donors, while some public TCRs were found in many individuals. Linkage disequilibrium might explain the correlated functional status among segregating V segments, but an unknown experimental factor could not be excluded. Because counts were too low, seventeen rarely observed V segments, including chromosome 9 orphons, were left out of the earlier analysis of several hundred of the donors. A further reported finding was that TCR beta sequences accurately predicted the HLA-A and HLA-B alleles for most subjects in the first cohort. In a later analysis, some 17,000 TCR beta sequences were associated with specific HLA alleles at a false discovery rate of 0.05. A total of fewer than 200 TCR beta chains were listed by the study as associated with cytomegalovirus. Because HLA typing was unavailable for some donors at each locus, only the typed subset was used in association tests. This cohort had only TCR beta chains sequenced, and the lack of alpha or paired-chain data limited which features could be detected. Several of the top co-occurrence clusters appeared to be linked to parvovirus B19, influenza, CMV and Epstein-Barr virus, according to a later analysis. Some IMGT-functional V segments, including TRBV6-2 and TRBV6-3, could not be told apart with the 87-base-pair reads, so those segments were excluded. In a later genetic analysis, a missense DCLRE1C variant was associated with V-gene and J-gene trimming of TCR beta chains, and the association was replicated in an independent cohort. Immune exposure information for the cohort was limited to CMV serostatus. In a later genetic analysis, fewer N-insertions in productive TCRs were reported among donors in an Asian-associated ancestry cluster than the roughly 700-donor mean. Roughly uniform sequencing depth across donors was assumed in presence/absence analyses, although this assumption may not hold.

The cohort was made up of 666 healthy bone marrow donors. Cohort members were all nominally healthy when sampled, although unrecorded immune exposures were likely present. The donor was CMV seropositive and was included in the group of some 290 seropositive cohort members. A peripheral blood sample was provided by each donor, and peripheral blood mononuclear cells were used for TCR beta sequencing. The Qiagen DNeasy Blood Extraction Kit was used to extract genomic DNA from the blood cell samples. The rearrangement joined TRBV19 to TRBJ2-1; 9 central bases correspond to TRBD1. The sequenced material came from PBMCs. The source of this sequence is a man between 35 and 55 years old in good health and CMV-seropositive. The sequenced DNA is TGTGCCAGTAGTACGACAGGGGGTAATGAGCAGTTCTTC. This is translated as CASSTTGGNEQFF.